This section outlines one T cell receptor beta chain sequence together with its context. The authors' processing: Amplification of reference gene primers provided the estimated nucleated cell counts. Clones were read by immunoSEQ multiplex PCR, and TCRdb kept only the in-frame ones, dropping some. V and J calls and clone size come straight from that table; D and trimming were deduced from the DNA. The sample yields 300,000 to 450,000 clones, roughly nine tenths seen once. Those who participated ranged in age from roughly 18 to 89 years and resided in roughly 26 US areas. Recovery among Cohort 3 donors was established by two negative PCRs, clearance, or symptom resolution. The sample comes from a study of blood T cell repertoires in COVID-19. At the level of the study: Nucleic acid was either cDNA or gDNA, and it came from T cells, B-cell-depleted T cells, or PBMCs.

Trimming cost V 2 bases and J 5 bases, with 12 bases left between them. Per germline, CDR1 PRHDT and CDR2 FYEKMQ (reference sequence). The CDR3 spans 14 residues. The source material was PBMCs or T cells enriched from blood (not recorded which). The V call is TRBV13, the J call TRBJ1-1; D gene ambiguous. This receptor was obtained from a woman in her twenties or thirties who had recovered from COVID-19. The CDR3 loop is CASSLPPPGTEAFF. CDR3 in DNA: TGTGCCAGCAGCTTACCCCCCCCGGGGACTGAAGCTTTCTTT.